Here is one TCR beta chain with its context. Losses at the gene ends were 3 bases for V and 6 bases for J; bases not matched to a gene: 15. The CDR3 totals 20 residues. Germline CDR1 and CDR2: PRHDT and FYEKMQ (reference sequence). The sample is drawn from a study of T cell responses to AZD1222 COVID-19 vaccine. Sequencing used immunoSEQ multiplex PCR; TCRdb keeps in-frame clones, though not all of them. The sample consists of about 180,000 clones, 88% of them appearing once. Sequences were derived from peripheral blood, sampled 28 days after the second AZD1222 dose. The gene calls are TRBV13 and TRBJ1-6; 12 bases match TRBD1. The sequence was collected from an adult who received the AZD1222 COVID-19 vaccine. The CDR3 loop is CASSFYRDRGRGSRNSPLHF. In nucleotides, the CDR3 is TGTGCCAGCAGCTTCTACCGGGACAGGGGGCGAGGATCTCGTAATTCACCCCTCCACTTT.